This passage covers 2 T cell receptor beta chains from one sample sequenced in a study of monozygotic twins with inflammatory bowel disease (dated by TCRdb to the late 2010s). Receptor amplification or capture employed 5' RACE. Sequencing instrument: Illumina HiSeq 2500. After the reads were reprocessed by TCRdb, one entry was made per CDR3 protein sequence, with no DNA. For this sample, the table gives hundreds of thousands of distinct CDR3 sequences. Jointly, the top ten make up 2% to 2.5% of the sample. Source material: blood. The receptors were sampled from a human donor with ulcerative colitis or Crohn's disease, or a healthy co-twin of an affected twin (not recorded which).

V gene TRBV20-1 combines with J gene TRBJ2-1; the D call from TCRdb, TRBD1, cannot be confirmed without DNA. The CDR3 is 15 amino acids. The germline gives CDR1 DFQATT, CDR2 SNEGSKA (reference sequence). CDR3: CSARDLGTGRNEQFF.

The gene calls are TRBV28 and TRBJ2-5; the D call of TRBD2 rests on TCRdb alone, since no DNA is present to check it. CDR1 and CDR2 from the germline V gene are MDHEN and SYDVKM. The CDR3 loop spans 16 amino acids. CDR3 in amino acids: CASSPIAGRASGTQYF. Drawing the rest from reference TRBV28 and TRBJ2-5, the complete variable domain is DVKVTQSSRYLVKRTGEKVFLECVQDMDHENMFWYRQDPGLGLRLIYFSYDVKMKEKGDIPEGYSVSREKKERFSLILESASTNQTSMYLCASSPIAGRASGTQYFGPGTRLLVL.